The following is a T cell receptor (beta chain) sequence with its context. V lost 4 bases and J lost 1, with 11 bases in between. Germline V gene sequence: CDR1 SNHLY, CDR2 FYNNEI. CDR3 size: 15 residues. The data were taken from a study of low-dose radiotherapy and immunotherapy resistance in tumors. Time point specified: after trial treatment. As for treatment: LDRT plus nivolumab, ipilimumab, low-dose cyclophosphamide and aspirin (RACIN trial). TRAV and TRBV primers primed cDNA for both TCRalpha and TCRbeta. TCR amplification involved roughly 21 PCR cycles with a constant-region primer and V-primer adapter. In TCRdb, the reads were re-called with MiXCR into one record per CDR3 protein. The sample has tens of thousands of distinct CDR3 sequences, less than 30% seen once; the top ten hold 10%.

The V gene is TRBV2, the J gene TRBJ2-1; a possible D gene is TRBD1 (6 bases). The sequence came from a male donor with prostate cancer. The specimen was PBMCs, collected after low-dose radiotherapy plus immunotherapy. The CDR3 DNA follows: TGTGCCAGCAGTGGGGGGCGAGGTTCCTACAATGAGCAGTTCTTC. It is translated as CASSGGRGSYNEQFF.